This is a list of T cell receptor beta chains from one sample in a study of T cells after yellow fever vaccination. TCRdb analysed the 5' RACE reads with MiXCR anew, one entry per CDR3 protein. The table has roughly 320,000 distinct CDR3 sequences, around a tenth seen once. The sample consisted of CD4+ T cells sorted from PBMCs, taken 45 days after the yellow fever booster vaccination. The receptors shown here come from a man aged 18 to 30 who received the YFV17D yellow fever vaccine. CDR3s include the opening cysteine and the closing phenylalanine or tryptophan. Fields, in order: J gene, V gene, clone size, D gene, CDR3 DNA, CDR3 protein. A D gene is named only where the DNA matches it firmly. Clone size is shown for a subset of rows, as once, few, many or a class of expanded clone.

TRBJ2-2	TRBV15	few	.	TGTGCCACCAGCAGGGGCGGGGCGCACACCGGGGAGCTGTTTTTT	CATSRGGAHTGELFF
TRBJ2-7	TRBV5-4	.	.	TGTGCCAGCAGCTCGTATACTGGGTACGAGCAGTACTTC	CASSSYTGYEQYF
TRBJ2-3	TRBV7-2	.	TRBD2	TGTGCCAGCAGCTTAAGGCGGGGGACAGATACGCAGTATTTT	CASSLRRGTDTQYF
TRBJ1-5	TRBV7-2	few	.	TGTGCCAGCAGCTTAGTTGGGGGGCGGCCCCAGCATTTT	CASSLVGGRPQHF
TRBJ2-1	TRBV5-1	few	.	TGCGCCAGCAGCTTGGTATCTAGCCATGAGCAGTTCTTC	CASSLVSSHEQFF
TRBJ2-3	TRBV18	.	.	TGTGCCAGCTCACCACCGAGGGCGGTCGATACGCAGTATTTT	CASSPPRAVDTQYF
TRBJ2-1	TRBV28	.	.	TGTGCCAGCAGTACAGGAGGGGTTAGCCTCAATGAGCAGTTCTTC	CASSTGGVSLNEQFF
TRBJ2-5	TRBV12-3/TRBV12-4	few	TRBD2	TGTGCCAGCAGCCCTCTCCGTGGGACTAGCGTGGAGACCCAGTACTTC	CASSPLRGTSVETQYF
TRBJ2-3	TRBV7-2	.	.	TGTGCCAGCAGCCAACCTATCGGGGCAGATACGCAGTATTTT	CASSQPIGADTQYF
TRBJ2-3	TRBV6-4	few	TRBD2	TGTGCCAGCAGCCCTGACCGGCGGGGGGCCGAGGATACGCAGTATTTT	CASSPDRRGAEDTQYF
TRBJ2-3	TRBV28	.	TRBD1	TGTGCCAGCAGCCTACGGACAGGGTACACAGATACGCAGTATTTT	CASSLRTGYTDTQYF
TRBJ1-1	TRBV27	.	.	TGTGCCAGCCTTAAGAGGGCCTTGGGAACTGAAGCTTTCTTT	CASLKRALGTEAFF
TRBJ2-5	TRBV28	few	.	TGTGCCAGCAGTTTATCTGTTAGGGGAAAAGAGACCCAGTACTTC	CASSLSVRGKETQYF
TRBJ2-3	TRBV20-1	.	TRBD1	TGCAGTGCTAGCAACGCCGCCGGGACAGGGTCAACAGATACGCAGTATTTT	CSASNAAGTGSTDTQYF
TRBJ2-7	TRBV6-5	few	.	TGTGCCAGCAGGATACCGGGGGCATACGAGCAGTACTTC	CASRIPGAYEQYF
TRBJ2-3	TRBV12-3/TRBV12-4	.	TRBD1	TGTGCCAGCAGCCGCGACAGGGGGATAGTAGATACGCAGTATTTT	CASSRDRGIVDTQYF
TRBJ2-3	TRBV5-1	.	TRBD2	TGCGCCAGCAGTCCACTCCCAGGGCGGGGGGGTAGTTTGACGCAGTATTTT	CASSPLPGRGGSLTQYF
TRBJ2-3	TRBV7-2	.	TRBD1	TGTGCCAGCAGCCGAGAGGGGACAGGGAGGCAGTATTTT	CASSREGTGRQYF
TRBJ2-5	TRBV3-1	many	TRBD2	TGTGCCAGCAGCCCAACTAGGACTAGCTTGAGAGAGACCCAGTACTTC	CASSPTRTSLRETQYF
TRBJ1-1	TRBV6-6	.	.	TGTGCCAGCAGTTCGGCGAGCAGGGGCCGGACTGAAGCTTTCTTT	CASSSASRGRTEAFF
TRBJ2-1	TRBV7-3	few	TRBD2	TGTGCCAGCAGCCAAGTAGCGGGGTCAACGTCCAGTGAGCAGTTCTTC	CASSQVAGSTSSEQFF
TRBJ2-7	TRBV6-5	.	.	TGTGCCAGCAGTAGAAGGGACACCTCCTACGAGCAGTACTTC	CASSRRDTSYEQYF
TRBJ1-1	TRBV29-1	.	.	TGCAGCGTTGTGGTTAGTTGGGGGGGCACTGAAGCTTTCTTT	CSVVVSWGGTEAFF
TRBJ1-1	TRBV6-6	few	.	TGTGCCACCCCGTGGGGTGAGAACACTGAAGCTTTCTTT	CATPWGENTEAFF
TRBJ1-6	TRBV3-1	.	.	TGTGCCAGCAGCCACCAAGATCGACGGAATTCACCCCTCCACTTT	CASSHQDRRNSPLHF
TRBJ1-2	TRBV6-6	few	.	TGTGCCAGCAGATCGACAGACCGCTATGGCTACACCTTC	CASRSTDRYGYTF
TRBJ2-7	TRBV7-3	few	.	TGTGCCAGCAGCTTAACCTCTTACTCCGAGCAGTACTTC	CASSLTSYSEQYF
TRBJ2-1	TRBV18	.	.	TGTGCCAGCTCACCACCGCAGGGGACCTACAATGAGCAGTTCTTC	CASSPPQGTYNEQFF
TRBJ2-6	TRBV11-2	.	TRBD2	TGTGCCAGCAGCTTAGTGGGATTAGCGGGGTCTGGGGCCAACGTCCTGACTTTC	CASSLVGLAGSGANVLTF
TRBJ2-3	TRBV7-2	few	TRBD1	TGTGCCAGCAGCTTAAGACGGACAGGGGGAGATACGCAGTATTTT	CASSLRRTGGDTQYF
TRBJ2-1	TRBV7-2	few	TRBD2	TGTGCCAGCAGCTTATACGGGGGGGCCATCGATGAGCAGTTCTTC	CASSLYGGAIDEQFF
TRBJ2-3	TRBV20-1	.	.	TGCAGTTTACCGGGTCCCGGGTTCACAGATACGCAGTATTTT	CSLPGPGFTDTQYF
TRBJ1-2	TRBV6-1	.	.	TGTGCCAGCAGGGCGCAGGGGATTTCTTTTCGTGGCTACACCTTC	CASRAQGISFRGYTF
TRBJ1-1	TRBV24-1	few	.	TGTGCCACCAGTACAGAAGTAGGTGAAGCTTTCTTT	CATSTEVGEAFF
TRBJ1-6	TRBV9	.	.	TGTGCCAGCAGCGTAGTCCCGAATTTACCCCTCCACTTT	CASSVVPNLPLHF
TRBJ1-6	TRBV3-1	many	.	TGTGCCAGCAGCTACCTGAGCGGGGATTCACCCCTCCACTTT	CASSYLSGDSPLHF
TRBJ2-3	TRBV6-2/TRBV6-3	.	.	TGTGCCAGCAGGCCGGGACGGTACACAGATACGCAGTATTTT	CASRPGRYTDTQYF
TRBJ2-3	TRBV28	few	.	TGTGCCAGCAGTTTTTTTGGCAGGGCCACTACGCAGTATTTT	CASSFFGRATTQYF
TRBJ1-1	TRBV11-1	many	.	TGTGCCAGCAGCCCGCTAGGGGCCCTGAACACTGAAGCTTTCTTT	CASSPLGALNTEAFF
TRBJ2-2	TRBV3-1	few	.	TGTGCCAGCAGCCCCAGCTCGGGGGCCGGGGAGCTGTTTTTT	CASSPSSGAGELFF
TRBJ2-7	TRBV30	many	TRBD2	TGTGCCTGTAACGGACTAGCGGGCTACGAGCAGTACTTC	CACNGLAGYEQYF
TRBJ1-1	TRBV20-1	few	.	TGCAGCCAACAGGTGGGAAACACTGAAGCTTTCTTT	CSQQVGNTEAFF
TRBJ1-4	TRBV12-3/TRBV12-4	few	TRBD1	TGTGCCAGCAGGGCGGACAGGAATAATGAAAAACTGTTTTTT	CASRADRNNEKLFF
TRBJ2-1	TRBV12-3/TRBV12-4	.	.	TGTGCCAGCAGTTTAGGGGAGGTCAATGAGCAGTTCTTC	CASSLGEVNEQFF
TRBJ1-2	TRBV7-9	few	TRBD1	TGTGCCAGCAGCTATCGGGACAGAAACTATGGCTACACCTTC	CASSYRDRNYGYTF